This T cell receptor (beta chain) originates from a study of sequential checkpoint blockade in melanoma. Some clones are missing from TCRdb's copy, which holds only in-frame ones; the method was immunoSEQ multiplex PCR. The top ten clones hold approximately 25% of a sample with around 12,000 clones, 70% to 85% of them seen once. This clone occurred a few times. The sample contains more than one DNA sequence encoding this CDR3. The CDR3 extends over 13 amino acids. With 0 bases removed from V and 1 base from J, the gap between germline ends came to 3 bases. Germline-derived CDR1 and CDR2 are SGHTA and FQGNSA. This sample's treatment: randomized to nivolumab then ipilimumab (arm A) or the reverse (arm B).

The TCR sequence derives from a human donor with melanoma. This rearrangement joins TRBV7-2 to TRBJ1-1; D not certain. This specimen was CD8+ T cells sorted from blood (inferred from file names), taken from a patient given nivolumab and ipilimumab in sequence. This CDR3 reads CASSLAQNTEAFF. CDR3 bases: TGTGCCAGCAGCTTAGCACAGAACACTGAAGCTTTCTTT.